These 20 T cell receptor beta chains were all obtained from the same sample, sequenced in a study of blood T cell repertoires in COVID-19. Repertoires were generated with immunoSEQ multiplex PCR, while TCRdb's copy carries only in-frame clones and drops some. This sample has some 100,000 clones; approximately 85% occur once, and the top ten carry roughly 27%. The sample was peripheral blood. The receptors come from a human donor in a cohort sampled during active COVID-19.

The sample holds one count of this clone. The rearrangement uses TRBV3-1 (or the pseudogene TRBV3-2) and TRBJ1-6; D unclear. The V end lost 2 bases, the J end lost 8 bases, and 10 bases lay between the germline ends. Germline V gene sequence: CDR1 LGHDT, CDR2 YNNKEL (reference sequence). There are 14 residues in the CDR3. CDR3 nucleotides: TGTGCCAGCAGCCAAACCGGGTCTTATTCACCCCTCCACTTT. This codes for CASSQTGSYSPLHF.

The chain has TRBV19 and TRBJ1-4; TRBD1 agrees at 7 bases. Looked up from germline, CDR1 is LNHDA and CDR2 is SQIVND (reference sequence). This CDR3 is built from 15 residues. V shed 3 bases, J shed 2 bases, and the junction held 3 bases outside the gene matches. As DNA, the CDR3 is TGTGCCAGTAGTATGAGGGGGCGGACTAATGAAAAACTGTTTTTT. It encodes CASSMRGRTNEKLFF.

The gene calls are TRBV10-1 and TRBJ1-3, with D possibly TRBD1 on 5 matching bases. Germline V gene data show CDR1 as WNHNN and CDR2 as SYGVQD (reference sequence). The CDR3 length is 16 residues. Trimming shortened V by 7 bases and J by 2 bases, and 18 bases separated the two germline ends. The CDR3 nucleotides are TGCGCCAGCATCGAGAGGTGGCAGGGCACTGGAAACACCATATATTTT. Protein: CASIERWQGTGNTIYF.

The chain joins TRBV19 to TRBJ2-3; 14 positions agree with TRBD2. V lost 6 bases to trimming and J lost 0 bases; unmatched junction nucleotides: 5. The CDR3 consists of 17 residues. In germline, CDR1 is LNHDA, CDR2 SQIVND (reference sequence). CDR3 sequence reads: CASSGTSGRRSTDTQYF. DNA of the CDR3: TGTGCCAGTAGCGGGACTAGCGGGAGACGTAGCACAGATACGCAGTATTTT.

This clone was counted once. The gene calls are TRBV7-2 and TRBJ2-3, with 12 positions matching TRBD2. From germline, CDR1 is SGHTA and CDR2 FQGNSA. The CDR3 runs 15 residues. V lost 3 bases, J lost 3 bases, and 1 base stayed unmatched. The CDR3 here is CASSFLAGGTDTQYF. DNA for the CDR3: TGTGCCAGCAGCTTCCTAGCGGGAGGGACAGATACGCAGTATTTT.

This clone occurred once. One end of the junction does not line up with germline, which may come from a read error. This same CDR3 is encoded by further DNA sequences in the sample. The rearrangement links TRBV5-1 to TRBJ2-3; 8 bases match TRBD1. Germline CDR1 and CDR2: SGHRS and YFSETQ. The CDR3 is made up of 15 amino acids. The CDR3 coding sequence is TGCGCCAGCAGCTTGGAGGCAGGGGGCACAGATACGCAATATTTT. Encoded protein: CASSLEAGGTDTQYF.

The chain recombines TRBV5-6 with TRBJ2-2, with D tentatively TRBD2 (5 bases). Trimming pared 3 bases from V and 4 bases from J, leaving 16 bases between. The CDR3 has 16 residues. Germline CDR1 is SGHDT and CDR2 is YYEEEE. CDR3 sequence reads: CASSWILTEGTGELFF. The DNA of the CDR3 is TGTGCCAGCAGCTGGATCCTTACAGAGGGCACCGGGGAGCTGTTTTTT.

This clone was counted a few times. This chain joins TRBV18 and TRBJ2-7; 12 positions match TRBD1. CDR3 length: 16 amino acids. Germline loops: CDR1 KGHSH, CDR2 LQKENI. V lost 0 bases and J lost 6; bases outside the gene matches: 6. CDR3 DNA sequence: TGTGCCAGCTCACCACCGTGGGACAGGGGGCCAGCCGAGCAGTACTTC. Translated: CASSPPWDRGPAEQYF.

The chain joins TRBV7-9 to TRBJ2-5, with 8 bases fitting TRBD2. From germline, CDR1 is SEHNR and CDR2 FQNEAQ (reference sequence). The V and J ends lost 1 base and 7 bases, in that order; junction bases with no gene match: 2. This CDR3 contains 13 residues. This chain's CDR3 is CASSLELAGTQYF. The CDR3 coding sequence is TGTGCCAGCAGCTTAGAGCTAGCGGGGACCCAGTACTTC.

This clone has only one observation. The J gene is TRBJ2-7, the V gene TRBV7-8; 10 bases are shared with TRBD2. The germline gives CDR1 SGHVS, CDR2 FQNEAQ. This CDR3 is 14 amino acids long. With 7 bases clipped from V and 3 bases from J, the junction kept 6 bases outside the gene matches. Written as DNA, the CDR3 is TGTGCCAGCACACCGACTAGCGGGCGCTACGAGCAGTACTTC. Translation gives CASTPTSGRYEQYF.

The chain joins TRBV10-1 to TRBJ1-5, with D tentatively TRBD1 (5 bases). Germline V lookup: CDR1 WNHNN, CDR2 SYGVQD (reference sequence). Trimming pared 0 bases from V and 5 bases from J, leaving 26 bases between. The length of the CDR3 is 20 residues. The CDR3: CASSESTGGVRQGLHQPQHF. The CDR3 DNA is TGCGCCAGCAGTGAGTCGACTGGGGGGGTGAGGCAGGGTTTGCATCAGCCCCAGCATTTT.

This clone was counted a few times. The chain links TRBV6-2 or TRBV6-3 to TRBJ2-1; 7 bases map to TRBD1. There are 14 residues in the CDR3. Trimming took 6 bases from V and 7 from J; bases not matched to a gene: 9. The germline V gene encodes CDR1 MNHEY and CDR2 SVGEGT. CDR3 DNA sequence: TGTGCCAGCAGCGACTCGACAGGGAATAATGAGCAGTTCTTC. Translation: CASSDSTGNNEQFF.

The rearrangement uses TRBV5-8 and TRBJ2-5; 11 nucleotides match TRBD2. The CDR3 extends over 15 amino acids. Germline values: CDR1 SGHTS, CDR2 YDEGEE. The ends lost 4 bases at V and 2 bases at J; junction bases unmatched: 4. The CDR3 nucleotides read TGTGCCAGCAGCCTGGGACTAGCGGAACAAGAGACCCAGTACTTC. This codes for CASSLGLAEQETQYF.

CDR3 protein: CASSSRQLNEKLFF. CDR3 nucleotides: TGTGCCAGCAGCTCCCGACAGCTTAATGAAAAACTGTTTTTT. The chain joins TRBV7-8 to TRBJ1-4; D may be TRBD1 (5 bases). Germline V gene data show CDR1 as SGHVS and CDR2 as FQNEAQ. V was pared by 4 bases and J by 4 bases, with 10 bases between. This CDR3 is 14 amino acids long.

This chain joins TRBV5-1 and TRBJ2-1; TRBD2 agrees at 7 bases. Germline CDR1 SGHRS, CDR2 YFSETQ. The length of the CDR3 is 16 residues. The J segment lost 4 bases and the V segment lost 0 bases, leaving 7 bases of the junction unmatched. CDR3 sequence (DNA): TGCGCCAGCAGCTTGGTAGGCGGGAGCCGTTACAATGAGCAGTTCTTC. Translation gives CASSLVGGSRYNEQFF.

The CDR3 DNA reads as TGTGCCAGCAGTGAAGGAAGCGGGATTGTCTACGAGCAGTACTTC. Translating it yields CASSEGSGIVYEQYF. The rearrangement uses TRBV6-1 and TRBJ2-7, with 7 bases matching TRBD2. The CDR3 is 15 residues long. Trimming took 1 base from V and 3 from J; bases not matched to a gene: 6. Germline assignment: CDR1 MNHNS and CDR2 SASEGT.

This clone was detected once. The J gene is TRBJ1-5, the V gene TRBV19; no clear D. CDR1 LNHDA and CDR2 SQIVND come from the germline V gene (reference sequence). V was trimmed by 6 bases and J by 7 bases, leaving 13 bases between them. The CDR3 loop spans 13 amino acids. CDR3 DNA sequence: TGTGCCAGTAGCAGGCAGGATTCCCAGCCCCAGCATTTT. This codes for CASSRQDSQPQHF.

The CDR3 nucleotides are TGTGCCAGCAAGGAGTCAGCTGGAACCTACGAGCAGTACTTC. Its translation is CASKESAGTYEQYF. The chain combines TRBV6-5 with TRBJ2-7; D is unresolved. The germline CDR1 and CDR2 sequences are MNHEY and SVGAGI. Trimming left V 7 bases short and J 2 bases short, with 15 bases between. The CDR3 is made up of 14 amino acids.

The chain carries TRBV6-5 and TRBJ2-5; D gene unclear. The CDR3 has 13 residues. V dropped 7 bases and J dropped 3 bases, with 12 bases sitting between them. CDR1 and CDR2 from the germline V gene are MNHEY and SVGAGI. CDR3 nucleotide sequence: TGTGCCAGCACCAACCGAGCAAAAGAGACCCAGTACTTC. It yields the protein CASTNRAKETQYF.

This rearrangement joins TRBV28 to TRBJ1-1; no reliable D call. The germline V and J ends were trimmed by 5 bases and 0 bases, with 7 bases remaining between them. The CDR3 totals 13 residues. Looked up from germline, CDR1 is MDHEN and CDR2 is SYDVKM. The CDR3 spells CASSSSLNTEAFF. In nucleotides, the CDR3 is TGTGCCAGCAGTAGTAGCCTGAACACTGAAGCTTTCTTT.